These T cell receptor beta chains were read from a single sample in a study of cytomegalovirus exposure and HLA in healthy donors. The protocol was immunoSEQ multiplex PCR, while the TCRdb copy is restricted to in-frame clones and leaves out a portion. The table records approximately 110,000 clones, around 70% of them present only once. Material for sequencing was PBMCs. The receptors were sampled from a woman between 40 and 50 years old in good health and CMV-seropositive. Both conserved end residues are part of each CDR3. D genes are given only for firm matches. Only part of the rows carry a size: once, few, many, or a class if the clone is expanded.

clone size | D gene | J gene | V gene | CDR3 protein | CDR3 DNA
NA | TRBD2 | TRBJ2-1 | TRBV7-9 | CASSPRGAGVGRNEQFF | TGTGCCAGCAGCCCTCGAGGGGCGGGAGTTGGGCGCAATGAGCAGTTCTTC
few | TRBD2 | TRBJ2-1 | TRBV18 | CASSPTSVAGVGNEQFF | TGTGCCAGCTCACCCACGTCTGTGGCGGGAGTAGGAAATGAGCAGTTCTTC
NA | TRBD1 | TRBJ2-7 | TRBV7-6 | CASSPDREIYEQYF | TGTGCCAGCAGCCCCGACAGGGAGATCTACGAGCAGTACTTC
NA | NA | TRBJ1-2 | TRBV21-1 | CASSKASEGDDRGNYGYTF | TGTGCCAGCAGCAAAGCTAGCGAGGGGGACGACAGGGGTAACTATGGCTACACCTTC
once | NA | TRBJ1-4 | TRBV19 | CASQREAYEKLFF | TGTGCCAGTCAGAGGGAGGCATACGAAAAACTGTTTTTT
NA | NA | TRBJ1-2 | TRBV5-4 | CASSLRAGHYGYTF | TGTGCCAGCAGCTTGAGGGCAGGGCACTATGGCTACACCTTC
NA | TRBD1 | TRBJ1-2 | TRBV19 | CASLTPGQGKYGYTF | TGTGCCAGTCTCACACCGGGACAGGGTAAATATGGCTACACCTTC
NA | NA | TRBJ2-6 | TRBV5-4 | CASSSGIFGANVLTF | TGTGCCAGCAGCTCAGGGATTTTTGGGGCCAACGTCCTGACTTTC
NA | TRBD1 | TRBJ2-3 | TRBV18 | CASSPRDRVVDTQYF | TGTGCCAGCTCACCCCGGGACAGGGTTGTGGATACGCAGTATTTT
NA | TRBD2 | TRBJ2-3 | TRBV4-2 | CASSQGLDQYGSTQYF | TGTGCCAGCAGCCAGGGACTAGACCAATACGGTAGTACGCAGTATTTT
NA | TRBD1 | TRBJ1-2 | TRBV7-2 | CASSFSTGVGYGYTF | TGTGCCAGCAGCTTCTCGACAGGGGTCGGCTATGGCTACACCTTC
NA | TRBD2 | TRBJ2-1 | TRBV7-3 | CASSFREGPYNEQFF | TGTGCCAGCAGCTTCCGGGAGGGCCCCTACAATGAGCAGTTCTTC
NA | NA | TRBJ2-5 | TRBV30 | CAWSVQGKETQYF | TGTGCCTGGAGTGTGCAGGGAAAAGAGACCCAGTACTTC
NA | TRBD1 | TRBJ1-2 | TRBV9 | CASSSGTGGDYGYTF | TGTGCCAGCAGCTCCGGGACAGGTGGGGACTATGGCTACACCTTC
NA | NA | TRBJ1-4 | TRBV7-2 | CASSPNSRSEKLFF | TGTGCCAGCAGCCCCAACAGCCGATCCGAAAAACTGTTTTTT
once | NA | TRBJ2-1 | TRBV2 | CASTNYNEQFF | TGTGCCAGCACCAACTACAATGAGCAGTTCTTC
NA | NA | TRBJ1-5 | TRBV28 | CASSTETVIQPQHF | TGTGCCAGCAGCACCGAGACAGTGATTCAGCCCCAGCATTTT
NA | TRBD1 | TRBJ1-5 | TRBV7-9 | CASSIGTGGNQPQHF | TGTGCCAGCAGCATCGGGACAGGGGGGAATCAGCCCCAGCATTTT
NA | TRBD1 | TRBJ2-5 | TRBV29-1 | CSVAVTGYQETQYF | TGCAGCGTTGCCGTGACAGGGTACCAAGAGACCCAGTACTTC
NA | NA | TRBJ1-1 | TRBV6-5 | CASSYSPAGQPTEAFF | TGTGCCAGCAGTTACTCCCCCGCCGGACAGCCGACTGAAGCTTTCTTT
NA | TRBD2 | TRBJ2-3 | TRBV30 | CAWNRGGLTDTQYF | TGTGCCTGGAACCGGGGGGGACTCACAGATACGCAGTATTTT
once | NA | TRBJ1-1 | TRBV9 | CASSLSPNTEAFF | TGTGCCAGCAGCTTAAGCCCGAACACTGAAGCTTTCTTT
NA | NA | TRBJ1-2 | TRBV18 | CASSSGEGYGYTF | TGTGCCAGCTCATCCGGGGAAGGCTATGGCTACACCTTC
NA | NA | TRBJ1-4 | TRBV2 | CASSPSGGGSNEKLFF | TGTGCCAGCAGTCCATCGGGAGGGGGGTCTAATGAAAAACTGTTTTTT
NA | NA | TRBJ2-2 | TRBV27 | CASRGGAGRYTGELFF | TGTGCCAGCAGGGGGGGGGCAGGGAGATACACCGGGGAGCTGTTTTTT
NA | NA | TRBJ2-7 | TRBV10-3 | CAISGGLDEQYF | TGTGCCATCTCGGGGGGCCTGGACGAGCAGTACTTC
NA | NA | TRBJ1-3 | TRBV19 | CASGGSGNTIYF | TGTGCCAGTGGGGGGTCTGGAAACACCATATATTTT
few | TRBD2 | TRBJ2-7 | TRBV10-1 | CASRPLAGGVYEQYF | TGCGCCAGCAGACCCCTAGCGGGAGGTGTCTACGAGCAGTACTTC
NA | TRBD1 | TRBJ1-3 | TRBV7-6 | CASSPTGTEGNTIYF | TGTGCCAGCAGCCCCACCGGGACAGAAGGAAACACCATATATTTT
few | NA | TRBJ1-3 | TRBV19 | CASSIRQGPGNTIYF | TGTGCCAGTAGTATTCGGCAGGGCCCCGGAAACACCATATATTTT
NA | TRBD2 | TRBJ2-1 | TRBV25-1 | CASSVSGGRGYNEQFF | TGTGCCAGCAGTGTCTCGGGGGGAAGGGGCTACAATGAGCAGTTCTTC
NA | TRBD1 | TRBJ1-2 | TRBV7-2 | CASSPRPPGQGAKGGGYTF | TGTGCCAGCAGCCCCCGCCCTCCGGGACAGGGGGCGAAGGGTGGTGGCTACACCTTC
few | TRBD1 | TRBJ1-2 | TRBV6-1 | CASSVGGQRYGYTF | TGTGCCAGCAGTGTCGGGGGACAGAGGTATGGCTACACCTTC
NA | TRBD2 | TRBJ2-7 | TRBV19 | CASSSLSGGSYEQYF | TGTGCCAGTAGTAGCCTTAGCGGGGGCTCCTACGAGCAGTACTTC
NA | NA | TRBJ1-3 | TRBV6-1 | CASSLTVSGNTIYF | TGTGCCAGCAGTCTGACAGTTTCTGGAAACACCATATATTTT
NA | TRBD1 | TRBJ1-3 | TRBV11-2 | CASSLAQGATGNTIYF | TGTGCCAGCAGCTTAGCACAGGGGGCAACTGGAAACACCATATATTTT
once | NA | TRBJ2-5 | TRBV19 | CASTPNGRKTQYF | TGTGCCAGTACCCCCAACGGGAGAAAGACCCAGTACTTC
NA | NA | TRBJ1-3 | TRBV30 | CAWSGNLGSGNTIYF | TGTGCCTGGAGTGGAAACCTCGGGTCTGGAAACACCATATATTTT
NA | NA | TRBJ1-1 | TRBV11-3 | CASSDVGGSDTEAFF | TGTGCCAGCAGCGACGTGGGGGGGTCGGACACTGAAGCTTTCTTT
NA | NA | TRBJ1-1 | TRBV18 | CASLPGGVWTEAFF | TGTGCCAGCTTGCCAGGAGGGGTATGGACTGAAGCTTTCTTT
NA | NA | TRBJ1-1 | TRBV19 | CASSPYHRVSTEAFF | TGTGCCAGTAGTCCCTATCACAGGGTTAGCACTGAAGCTTTCTTT
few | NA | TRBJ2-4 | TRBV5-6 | CASSWTGEGVVKNIQYF | TGTGCCAGCAGCTGGACCGGGGAGGGGGTGGTCAAAAACATTCAGTACTTC